These 16 T cell receptor beta chains share one sample of origin, sequenced in a study of cytomegalovirus exposure and HLA in healthy donors. PCR involved 60 Vbeta and 13 Jbeta primers. TCRdb's table, derived via immunoSEQ multiplex PCR, lists solely in-frame clones and lacks some. The sample consists of roughly 160,000 clones, 60% to 80% of them appearing once. Sequencing used PBMCs. The receptor source for this set is a man in his fifties or sixties in good health and CMV-seropositive.

This clone was observed a single time. The rearrangement links TRBV11-2 to TRBJ2-7; D may be TRBD2 (5 bases). CDR1 and CDR2 from the germline V gene are SGHAT and FQNNGV. The CDR3 is made up of 13 amino acids. V dropped 3 bases and J dropped 1 base, with 7 bases sitting between them. CDR3 sequence reads: CASSFRGSYEQYF. CDR3 in DNA: TGTGCCAGCAGCTTTCGCGGGTCCTACGAGCAGTACTTC. Supplemented by reference TRBV11-2 and TRBJ2-7, the full variable domain reads EAGVAQSPRYKIIEKRQSVAFWCNPISGHATLYWYQQILGQGPKLLIQFQNNGVVDDSQLPKDRFSAERLKGVDSTLKIQPAKLEDSAVYLCASSFRGSYEQYFGPGTRLTVT.

This chain uses TRBV19 with TRBJ1-4, with D possibly TRBD1 on 6 matching bases. The CDR3 extends over 17 amino acids. The V gene lost 7 bases and the J gene lost 2 bases, with 20 bases spanning the gap. Germline assignment: CDR1 LNHDA and CDR2 SQIVND (reference sequence). DNA for the CDR3: TGTGCCAGTACCGTCCACTCGCAGGGGTCGACTAATGAAAAACTGTTTTTT. Its protein is CASTVHSQGSTNEKLFF.

The rearrangement links TRBV30 to TRBJ1-5, with D perhaps matching TRBD1 (6 bases). V was trimmed by 2 bases and J by 6 bases, leaving 11 bases between them. Looked up from germline, CDR1 is GTSNPN and CDR2 is SVGIG (reference sequence). The CDR3 is 13 residues long. CDR3 nucleotides: TGTGCCTGGAGTATGGGGGCGAGTCAGCCCCAGCATTTT. Its translation: CAWSMGASQPQHF.

The J gene is TRBJ2-5, the V gene TRBV4-1, with 9 bases fitting TRBD2. CDR1 and CDR2 from the germline V gene are MGHRA and YSYEKL. V was pared by 4 bases and J by 4 bases, with 13 bases of the junction left unmatched. This CDR3 contains 17 residues. The CDR3 here is CASSRGAGGTLGETQYF. For the CDR3, the DNA is TGCGCCAGCAGCCGGGGGGCGGGGGGGACCCTTGGAGAGACCCAGTACTTC.

This sequence joins TRBV5-4 and TRBJ1-1; 8 bases map to TRBD1. The CDR3 is 16 residues long. J lost 5 bases, V lost 0 bases, and 9 bases had no gene match. Germline CDR1 is SGHNT and CDR2 is YYREEE (reference sequence). CDR3 sequence: CASSLGQGAVGTEAFF. In nucleotides, the CDR3 is TGTGCCAGCAGCTTGGGGCAGGGGGCAGTTGGGACTGAAGCTTTCTTT.

The rearrangement links TRBV7-8 to TRBJ2-3; tentative D call: TRBD1 (5 bases). The germline gives CDR1 SGHVS, CDR2 FQNEAQ. There are 15 residues in the CDR3. The V end was cut by 6 bases, the J end by 4 bases, with 17 bases between. Here the CDR3 DNA reads TGTGCCAGCAGACCTATTAGGGGTAGAGCAGATACGCAGTATTTT. It specifies CASRPIRGRADTQYF.

This clone appeared a few times. The chain recombines TRBV19 with TRBJ1-5; 11 bases are a match to TRBD1. The trim removed 7 bases at V and 0 bases at J, leaving 11 bases unmatched. The CDR3 length is 18 residues. Germline assignment: CDR1 LNHDA and CDR2 SQIVND (reference sequence). This chain's CDR3 is CASTSRTGGLVSNQPQHF. Here the CDR3 DNA reads TGTGCCAGTACCTCCCGGACAGGGGGCTTGGTTAGCAATCAGCCCCAGCATTTT.

The chain has TRBV6-1 and TRBJ1-2; tentatively, D is TRBD1 (5 bases). V was pared by 6 bases and J by 3 bases, with 17 bases between. Germline CDR1 and CDR2: MNHNS and SASEGT. This CDR3 region has 15 residues. CDR3 sequence reads: CASSPTSPGYYGYTF. As DNA, the CDR3 is TGTGCCAGCAGCCCTACCTCCCCAGGGTACTATGGCTACACCTTC.

This sequence joins TRBV6-8 and TRBJ2-7; no reliable D call. Germline lookup yields CDR1 MNHGY and CDR2 SAAAGT. Trimming took 7 bases from V and 3 from J, leaving 7 bases between them. The CDR3 contains 11 residues. The CDR3: CASTLNYEQYV. The CDR3, as DNA: TGTGCCAGCACCCTTAACTACGAGCAGTACGTC.

This clone occurred a few times. This chain joins TRBV6-1 and TRBJ1-2, with D possibly matching TRBD1 (5 bases). Germline CDR1 reads MNHNS; CDR2 reads SASEGT. This CDR3 contains 14 residues. The V end was cut by 2 bases, the J end by 2 bases, with 9 bases between. In nucleotides, the CDR3 is TGTGCCAGCAGTGAATGGGGCAGCAACTATGGCTACACCTTC. Protein product: CASSEWGSNYGYTF.

The chain has TRBV4-1 and TRBJ1-3; D ambiguous. This CDR3 has 16 residues. V lost 0 bases and J lost 0, with 9 bases in between. Germline CDR1 MGHRA, CDR2 YSYEKL. The DNA of the CDR3 is TGCGCCAGCAGCCAAGAGGAGAGCTTCTCTGGAAACACCATATATTTT. Translating gives CASSQEESFSGNTIYF.

This chain joins TRBV28 and TRBJ1-2, with 7 positions matching TRBD1. Germline-derived CDR1 and CDR2 are MDHEN and SYDVKM. V trimming: 3 bases; J trimming: 8 bases; junction bases outside the gene matches: 3. The CDR3 extends over 12 amino acids. CDR3 DNA sequence: TGTGCCAGCAGTTTTACAGGGGTGGGCTACACCTTC. It yields the protein CASSFTGVGYTF.

J is TRBJ2-1 and V is TRBV11-2, with TRBD1 identical over 7 bases. Germline CDR1 is SGHAT and CDR2 is FQNNGV. This CDR3 is 14 amino acids long. V gave up 1 base and J gave up 4 bases; unmatched junction bases: 1. CDR3 nucleotides: TGTGCCAGCAGCTTAGGACAGGGATACAATGAGCAGTTCTTC. Its translation is CASSLGQGYNEQFF. Full variable domain (rest looked up from reference TRBV11-2 and TRBJ2-1): EAGVAQSPRYKIIEKRQSVAFWCNPISGHATLYWYQQILGQGPKLLIQFQNNGVVDDSQLPKDRFSAERLKGVDSTLKIQPAKLEDSAVYLCASSLGQGYNEQFFGPGTRLTVL.

V and J are TRBV4-3 and TRBJ2-5; possible D gene TRBD2, 7 bases. The CDR3 length is 14 residues. Trimming cost V 3 bases and J 5 bases, with 13 bases left between them. In germline, CDR1 is LGHNA, CDR2 YSLEER. CDR3 nucleotide sequence: TGCGCCAGCAGCCAGGAAAGGGGGGGTGAGACCCAGTACTTC. This gives the protein CASSQERGGETQYF.

The chain carries TRBV28 and TRBJ1-1; D is unresolved. V was shortened by 2 bases and J by 2 bases, with 9 bases between the two germline ends. Germline-derived CDR1 and CDR2 are MDHEN and SYDVKM. This CDR3 has 14 amino acids. The CDR3 DNA is TGTGCCAGCAGTTTAAGGAGTCTTAACACTGAAGCTTTCTTT. Protein: CASSLRSLNTEAFF.

This rearrangement joins TRBV27 to TRBJ1-1; D is possibly TRBD1 (5 bases). V was shortened by 3 bases and J by 0 bases, with 11 bases between the two germline ends. This CDR3 is built from 15 residues. From germline, CDR1 is MNHEY and CDR2 SMNVEV (reference sequence). DNA for the CDR3: TGTGCCAGCAGTTTTTCGACAGACATGAACACTGAAGCTTTCTTT. It yields the protein CASSFSTDMNTEAFF.